This TCR beta chain came from a study of T-cell reconstitution after alpha-beta-depleted transplantation in children. The library targeted TCRbeta and was prepared with unique molecular identifiers. TCRdb recomputed calls from the PCR reads with MiXCR, one row per CDR3 protein. Altogether hundreds of thousands of distinct CDR3 sequences are present, about 12% being singletons, with the ten largest covering roughly 0.77%. In this sample, this clonotype turned up many times. J gave up 4 bases and V 6 bases, and 14 bases lay outside the gene matches. The CDR3 sequence is 16 residues long. CDR1 and CDR2 from the germline V gene are DFQATT and SNEGSKA (reference sequence).

The J gene is TRBJ2-1, the V gene TRBV20-1, with 8 bases matching TRBD2. This TCR derives from a girl aged 2 to 10 with congenital amegakaryocytic thrombocytopenia, due to receive a stem cell transplant. This material consisted of PBMCs, taken before TCRalphabeta/CD19-depleted stem cell transplant. The CDR3 reads CSANPGAGGSYNEQFF. DNA of the CDR3: TGCAGTGCCAACCCCGGTGCGGGAGGATCTTACAATGAGCAGTTCTTC.